The source of this TCR beta chain is a study of T cell responses to AZD1222 COVID-19 vaccine. Study observations and caveats: Epitopes outside B.1.351 and B.1.1.7 mutated regions reportedly drew nearly half of spike TCRs. Mapped onto spike, vaccine-associated CD4 TCRs spanned it and were dominant at 160-218 and 743-854. The study sampled repertoires only after the peak T cell response. The sample set comprised mostly white British donors with more females, and clonal diversity was possibly underestimated.

Germline CDR1 reads MNHEY; CDR2 reads SMNVEV (reference sequence). The V end lost 7 bases, the J end lost 3 bases, and 15 bases lay between the germline ends. The CDR3 consists of 14 residues. The repertoire was sequenced with immunoSEQ multiplex PCR; TCRdb's copy has only in-frame clones and lacks some. The sample lists around 99,000 clones, 88% seen once, with roughly 13% in the top ten. A word on this clone: The antigen is unknown.

The sequence derives from an adult in good health. V usage is TRBV27 and J usage is TRBJ2-5; D possibly corresponds to TRBD1 (5 bases). The specimen was peripheral blood, collected on day 0 of MenACWY control vaccination. The CDR3 DNA sequence: TGTGCCAGCAAAGAGCAGGGAAGAAAAGAGACCCAGTACTTC. This codes for CASKEQGRKETQYF.